The 27 T cell receptor beta chains reported below all come from one sample, sequenced in a study of cytomegalovirus exposure and HLA in healthy donors. The PCR made use of 60 Vbeta and 13 Jbeta primers. Sequencing was performed with immunoSEQ multiplex PCR; in TCRdb, only in-frame clones are kept and a portion is missing. The sample shows fewer than 200,000 clones, roughly 72% of them seen only once. Specimen: PBMCs. The receptors were gathered from a man aged 40-50 years in good health and CMV-seropositive.

CDR3 protein: CASSQSGGAHNEQFF. Written as DNA, the CDR3 is TGTGCCAGCAGCCAAAGCGGGGGGGCCCACAATGAGCAGTTCTTC. V is TRBV7-2 and J is TRBJ2-1; 10 nucleotides line up with TRBD2. The V and J ends lost 5 bases and 5 bases, in that order; junction bases with no gene match: 6. CDR3 length: 15 amino acids. Germline CDR1 and CDR2: SGHTA and FQGNSA.

The rearrangement uses TRBV7-2 and TRBJ2-1, with D possibly being TRBD1 (6 bases). The CDR3 is 13 amino acids. The V gene lost 6 bases and the J gene lost 10 bases, with 16 bases spanning the gap. The germline V gene encodes CDR1 SGHTA and CDR2 FQGNSA. The CDR3, as DNA: TGTGCCAGCAGACCTTACACAGGGCAGGAGCAGTTCTTC. Translated: CASRPYTGQEQFF. Full variable domain (missing parts from reference TRBV7-2 and TRBJ2-1): GAGVSQSPSNKVTEKGKDVELRCDPISGHTALYWYRQSLGQGLEFLIYFQGNSAPDKSGLPSDRFSAERTGGSVSTLTIQRTQQEDSAVYLCASRPYTGQEQFFGPGTRLTVL.

The chain carries TRBV10-1 and TRBJ1-6, with no clear D. Looked up from germline, CDR1 is WNHNN and CDR2 is SYGVQD (reference sequence). V lost 2 bases and J lost 7, with 15 bases in between. This CDR3 is 16 amino acids long. The DNA of the CDR3 is TGCGCCAGCAGTGAGGGTCCCGGTGCGGGGAATTCACCCCTCCACTTT. Its protein is CASSEGPGAGNSPLHF.

The chain employs TRBV10-2 and TRBJ1-6, with 11 bases matching TRBD1. Germline V gene data show CDR1 as WSHSY and CDR2 as SAAADI. This CDR3 is built from 15 residues. V dropped 5 bases and J dropped 9; count of bases not matched to a gene: 6. The CDR3 loop is CASSPGTGGGSPLHF. DNA of the CDR3: TGCGCCAGCAGTCCCGGGACAGGGGGAGGTTCACCCCTCCACTTT.

This chain links TRBV29-1 with TRBJ1-2; TRBD1 agrees at 8 bases. Germline values: CDR1 SQVTM, CDR2 ANQGSEA. With V trimmed by 4 bases and J by 4 bases, 8 bases remained unmatched. The CDR3 is made up of 14 amino acids. CDR3 sequence reads: CSVARTGTSYGYTF. In DNA, the CDR3 is TGCAGCGTTGCCCGGACAGGGACATCCTATGGCTACACCTTC.

V usage is TRBV28 and J usage is TRBJ1-6; D unclear. V dropped 5 bases and J dropped 9 bases, with 14 bases sitting between them. The CDR3 length is 14 residues. Germline V gives CDR1 MDHEN, CDR2 SYDVKM. The DNA for the CDR3 is TGTGCCAGCAGTCCACAGTTGGCTACTTCACCCCTCCACTTT. This sequence encodes CASSPQLATSPLHF.

The chain uses TRBV9 and TRBJ1-6; TRBD1 matches 11 bases. After removal of 5 bases from V and 6 bases from J, the junction contained 10 bases not matched to a gene. The germline V gene has CDR1 SGDLS and CDR2 YYNGEE. CDR3 length equals 17 residues. CDR3 DNA: TGTGCCAGCAGTCCGTATATTGGGACAGGGGGTAATTCACCCCTCCACTTT. Translating it yields CASSPYIGTGGNSPLHF.

The chain joins TRBV23-1 to TRBJ1-4, with a tentative D call TRBD1 (6 bases). TRBV23-1 is an ORF; its function is uncertain. The CDR3 runs 14 residues. Trimming shortened V by 2 bases and J by 7 bases, and 11 bases separated the two germline ends. The CDR3 is CASSQRADSEKLFF. CDR3 nucleotide sequence: TGCGCCAGCAGTCAACGGGCGGACAGTGAAAAACTGTTTTTT.

This clone showed up just a few times. The rearrangement uses TRBV5-4 and TRBJ2-5; D possibly corresponds to TRBD1 (6 bases). Trimming pared 0 bases from V and 1 base from J, leaving 16 bases between. The CDR3 has 17 amino acids. In germline, CDR1 is SGHNT, CDR2 YYREEE (reference sequence). As DNA, the CDR3 is TGTGCCAGCAGCTTGGTGGGCAGGGGACCATCCCAAGAGACCCAGTACTTC. Its protein is CASSLVGRGPSQETQYF. Together with reference TRBV5-4 and TRBJ2-5, the CDR3 gives the full variable domain: ETGVTQSPTHLIKTRGQQVTLRCSSQSGHNTVSWYQQALGQGPQFIFQYYREEENGRGNFPPRFSGLQFPNYSSELNVNALELDDSALYLCASSLVGRGPSQETQYFGPGTRLLVL.

The genes are TRBV7-9 and TRBJ1-1; a weak D match, TRBD1 (5 bases). Between the trimmed V and J ends, which lost 1 base and 5 bases, there was a span of 14 bases. The CDR3 spans 15 residues. Germline CDR1 is SEHNR and CDR2 is FQNEAQ (reference sequence). In nucleotides, the CDR3 is TGTGCCAGCAGCTTAGAGGACACCTTAAGGACTGAAGCTTTCTTT. Translating it yields CASSLEDTLRTEAFF.

The chain employs TRBV6-1 and TRBJ1-5; TRBD1 might be the D (5 bases). From germline, CDR1 is MNHNS and CDR2 SASEGT. The CDR3 spans 16 residues. Trimming stripped 0 bases from V and 7 bases from J, with 16 bases between. CDR3 bases: TGTGCCAGCAGTGAAGCGGGATCGGGGGGTAACCAGCCCCAGCATTTT. It yields the protein CASSEAGSGGNQPQHF.

V and J are TRBV29-1 and TRBJ2-3; no reliable D call. The CDR3 is 15 amino acids. V was clipped by 3 bases and J by 1 base, with 14 bases between them. The V gene's germline CDR1 is SQVTM and CDR2 ANQGSEA. CDR3 protein: CSVDSALGGTDTQYF. CDR3 DNA sequence: TGCAGCGTTGATAGTGCACTCGGTGGCACAGATACGCAGTATTTT.

This chain links TRBV11-3 with TRBJ2-3; perhaps TRBD2 as D (7 bases). CDR3 length: 16 residues. Trimming took 4 bases from V and 2 from J, leaving 16 bases between them. Per the germline V gene, CDR1 is SGHNT and CDR2 is YENEEA. This chain's CDR3 is CASSSGGQGTTDTQYF. The CDR3, as DNA: TGTGCCAGCAGCTCGGGGGGCCAGGGGACCACAGATACGCAGTATTTT.

There are a few counts of this clone. This chain uses TRBV4-1 with TRBJ2-1, with 9 nucleotides matching TRBD2. The V gene's germline CDR1 is MGHRA and CDR2 YSYEKL. The CDR3 has 15 amino acids. J lost 6 bases, V lost 5 bases, and 8 bases had no gene match. The CDR3 is CASSAPGLAPNEQFF. The CDR3 coding sequence is TGCGCCAGCAGCGCACCGGGACTAGCCCCCAATGAGCAGTTCTTC.

This clone was counted only a few times. This chain uses TRBV5-8 with TRBJ2-2, with D maybe TRBD2 (5 bases). Per germline, CDR1 SGHTS and CDR2 YDEGEE. This CDR3 spans 18 amino acids. The V and J ends lost 0 bases and 3 bases respectively, with 18 bases between them. The DNA for the CDR3 is TGTGCCAGCAGCTTGGCCCTTCGGGGTATTGGTCACACCGGGGAGCTGTTTTTT. Protein: CASSLALRGIGHTGELFF.

The chain carries TRBV9 and TRBJ1-1; 9 positions match TRBD1. This CDR3 has 15 amino acids. Losses at the gene ends were 2 bases for V and 2 bases for J; bases not matched to a gene: 4. CDR1 SGDLS and CDR2 YYNGEE come from the germline V gene. The CDR3 nucleotides read TGTGCCAGCAGCGTTGGACAGGGGATTAACACTGAAGCTTTCTTT. The encoded protein is CASSVGQGINTEAFF.

This chain uses TRBV2 with TRBJ1-2; 8 nucleotides align to TRBD1. Germline V gives CDR1 SNHLY, CDR2 FYNNEI. This CDR3 has 15 residues. V shed 8 bases and J 8 bases; nucleotides not matched to a gene: 16. CDR3 in DNA: TGTGCCAGCCAGGGCCAGGGGGCTACACAGGGGGGCTACACCTTC. Translation gives CASQGQGATQGGYTF.

The rearrangement links TRBV5-6 to TRBJ1-4; D is unresolved. V lost 4 bases and J 8 bases, leaving 24 bases between the germline ends. Germline-derived CDR1 and CDR2 are SGHDT and YYEEEE. This CDR3 spans 17 amino acids. The DNA for the CDR3 is TGTGCCAGCAGCGCAGTAACCGGGAACCCCACCTGGGAAAAACTGTTTTTT. Amino acid sequence: CASSAVTGNPTWEKLFF. The complete variable domain, with remaining parts taken from reference TRBV5-6 and TRBJ1-4, reads DAGVTQSPTHLIKTRGQQVTLRCSPKSGHDTVSWYQQALGQGPQFIFQYYEEEERQRGNFPDRFSGHQFPNYSSELNVNALLLGDSALYLCASSAVTGNPTWEKLFFGSGTQLSVL.

The CDR3 DNA follows: TGTGCTAGTGGGCGGAACACTGAAGCTTTCTTT. This sequence encodes CASGRNTEAFF. The genes are TRBV12-5 and TRBJ1-1; D not certain. Trimming took 6 bases from V and 1 from J, leaving 3 bases between them. The CDR3 sequence is 11 residues long. CDR1 LGHNT and CDR2 FRNRAP come from the germline V gene.

This rearrangement joins TRBV6-6 to TRBJ2-5; no clear D gene. The germline CDR1 and CDR2 sequences are MNHNY and SVGAGI (reference sequence). V lost 0 bases, J lost 0 bases, and 8 bases lay in between. The CDR3 sequence is 15 residues long. DNA of the CDR3: TGTGCCAGCAGTTACTCGAGGCGGAACCAAGAGACCCAGTACTTC. Its protein is CASSYSRRNQETQYF.

The V call is TRBV15, the J call TRBJ2-7; possibly TRBD2 for D (5 bases). Trimming shortened V by 4 bases and J by 7 bases, and 11 bases separated the two germline ends. The CDR3 has 12 residues. Per germline, CDR1 LNHNV and CDR2 YYDKDF (reference sequence). CDR3 in DNA: TGTGCCACCAGCATTATGGGAGTGGAGCAGTACTTC. Translation: CATSIMGVEQYF.

The rearrangement links TRBV29-1 to TRBJ2-7, with D maybe TRBD2 (5 bases). Deletions cut 4 bases from V and 6 bases from J, with 16 bases between. This CDR3 is built from 13 residues. CDR1 SQVTM and CDR2 ANQGSEA come from the germline V gene. The DNA for the CDR3 is TGCAGCGTTGGGACTCCCGCGGTCGCCGAGCAGTACTTC. This codes for CSVGTPAVAEQYF.

This chain links TRBV5-4 with TRBJ2-5; TRBD1 aligns across 7 bases. The germline CDR1 and CDR2 sequences are SGHNT and YYREEE (reference sequence). The CDR3 covers 14 residues. The junction had 2 bases not matched to a gene; V was cut back by 0 bases and J by 3 bases. The CDR3 DNA sequence: TGTGCCAGCAGCTTGGCGGGGACAGAAGAGACCCAGTACTTC. Protein sequence: CASSLAGTEETQYF.

V gene TRBV5-1 combines with J gene TRBJ2-3; TRBD2 is a possible D gene (6 bases). V lost 0 bases and J lost 4, with 15 bases in between. The germline V gene has CDR1 SGHRS and CDR2 YFSETQ. CDR3 length: 16 amino acids. The CDR3 region is CASSLAVGGFADTQYF. For the CDR3, the DNA is TGCGCCAGCAGCTTGGCCGTGGGGGGTTTCGCAGATACGCAGTATTTT.

The chain employs TRBV19 and TRBJ1-2; a possible D gene is TRBD1 (6 bases). Per the germline V gene, CDR1 is LNHDA and CDR2 is SQIVND (reference sequence). Trimming pared 5 bases from V and 3 bases from J, leaving 16 bases between. The CDR3 sequence is 15 residues long. As DNA, the CDR3 is TGTGCCAGTAGTCCCCGGGGGGACATCTACTATGGCTACACCTTC. It specifies CASSPRGDIYYGYTF. Together with reference TRBV19 and TRBJ1-2, the CDR3 gives the full variable domain: DGGITQSPKYLFRKEGQNVTLSCEQNLNHDAMYWYRQDPGQGLRLIYYSQIVNDFQKGDIAEGYSVSREKKESFPLTVTSAQKNPTAFYLCASSPRGDIYYGYTFGSGTRLTVV.

This chain uses TRBV14 with TRBJ1-2, with D uncertain. This CDR3 is built from 13 residues. CDR1 and CDR2 (germline): SGHDN, FVKESK. V was trimmed by 4 bases and J by 4 bases, leaving 10 bases between them. The CDR3 region is CASSLGGVYGYTF. The DNA for the CDR3 is TGTGCCAGCAGCCTGGGCGGGGTCTATGGCTACACCTTC.

The chain joins TRBV5-4 to TRBJ2-5; D may be TRBD1 (5 bases). Per germline, CDR1 SGHNT and CDR2 YYREEE (reference sequence). Trimming removed 2 bases from V and 0 bases from J, with 8 bases in between. The CDR3 is made up of 14 amino acids. The CDR3 DNA reads TGTGCCAGCAGCTTAAACAGGAACCAAGAGACCCAGTACTTC. This codes for CASSLNRNQETQYF.